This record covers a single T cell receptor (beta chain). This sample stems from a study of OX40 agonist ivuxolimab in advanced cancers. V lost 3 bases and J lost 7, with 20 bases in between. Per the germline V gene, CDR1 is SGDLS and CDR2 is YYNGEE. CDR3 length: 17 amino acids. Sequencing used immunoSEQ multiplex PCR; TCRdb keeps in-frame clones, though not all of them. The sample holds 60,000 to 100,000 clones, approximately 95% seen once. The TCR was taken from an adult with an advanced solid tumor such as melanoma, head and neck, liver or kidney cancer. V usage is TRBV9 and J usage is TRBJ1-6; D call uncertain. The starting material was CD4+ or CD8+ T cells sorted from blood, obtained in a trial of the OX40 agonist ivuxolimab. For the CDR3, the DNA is TGTGCCAGCAGCGCGGATCCTTCCGGGGTGTTGAATTCACCCCTCCACTTT. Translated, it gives CASSADPSGVLNSPLHF.